This T cell receptor beta chain was sequenced during a study of T cells expressing NK-cell markers. Study-wide context: Among the eight sequenced donors, seven tested HCMV-seropositive and one tested seronegative. Study-level results: In roughly 6 donors, dominant CD3+CD56+NKG2C+ clones formed about 1.0-7.5% of CD8+ cells.

Regarding this clonotype: Its antigen is still unknown.

The CDR3 loop spans 15 amino acids. Germline CDR1 and CDR2: LGHNT and FRNRAP. The cDNA for TCR beta came from 5'RACE template switching with UMIs. TCRdb reworked the 5' RACE reads into one entry per CDR3 protein, no DNA. The specimen's table records 150,000 or so distinct CDR3 sequences. The sample consisted of blood T cells: a sorted CD56 or NKG2C T cell subset, CD4+ or CD8+ T cells, or bulk PBMC T cells (not recorded which). This receptor was obtained from a woman between 18 and 69 years old in good health. J is TRBJ2-3 and V is TRBV12-5. CDR3: CASGLSSANTDTQYF.